This entry lists 20 T cell receptor beta chains sequenced from one sample in a study of T cell clonality in common variable immunodeficiency. The table came from immunoSEQ multiplex PCR; TCRdb's copy has only in-frame clones and leaves some out. The record shows 40,000 to 45,000 clones for this sample, with no singletons present. Sequenced material: peripheral blood mononuclear cells. Receptors originate from a person aged 18-70 years in good health.

This clone was recorded at least ten times. The read ends 3 residues early relative to the CDR3; the germline J gene fills the gap. The gene calls are TRBV5-1 and TRBJ1-1, with a possible D match to TRBD1 (6 bases). The CDR3 has 14 amino acids. Trimming took 3 bases from V and 5 from J, leaving 14 bases between them. Germline V lookup: CDR1 SGHRS, CDR2 YFSETQ. CDR3 loop: CASSWEQGGTEAFF. The sequenced part of the CDR3 DNA is TGCGCCAGCAGCTGGGAACAGGGAGGGACTGAA.

This clone was seen ten or more times. The CDR3 extends 3 residues past the end of the read, so its final part is completed from the germline J gene. The genes are TRBV19 and TRBJ2-2; D might be TRBD2 (6 bases). CDR1 is LNHDA and CDR2 is SQIVND in the germline V gene (reference sequence). The CDR3 is made up of 14 amino acids. V was trimmed by 5 bases and J by 6 bases, leaving 13 bases between them. CDR3: CASSLLARPGELFF. The CDR3 DNA, read in part, is TGTGCCAGTAGTCTGCTAGCGCGGCCCGGGGAG. Together with reference TRBV19 and TRBJ2-2, the CDR3 gives the full variable domain: DGGITQSPKYLFRKEGQNVTLSCEQNLNHDAMYWYRQDPGQGLRLIYYSQIVNDFQKGDIAEGYSVSREKKESFPLTVTSAQKNPTAFYLCASSLLARPGELFFGEGSRLTVL.

This clone has ten or more counts. The CDR3 is CASSSALVYEQYF. The sequenced part of the CDR3 DNA is TGTGCCAGCAGCTCAGCTCTAGTATACGAG. The chain joins TRBV11-1 to TRBJ2-7; D is unclear. The CDR3 end lies 3 residues beyond the end of the read and is filled in from the germline J gene. This CDR3 contains 13 residues. Between the trimmed V and J ends, which lost 4 bases and 4 bases, there was a span of 11 bases. Germline V lookup: CDR1 SGHAT, CDR2 FQDESV (reference sequence).

This clone appeared many times. CDR3 sequence reads: CASSPRGDNEQFF. Partial CDR3 DNA: TGTGCCAGCAGCCCCCGGGGGGACAATGAG. J is TRBJ2-1 and V is TRBV7-9; 7 bases align to TRBD2. Sequencing ends 3 residues short of the CDR3 end; the germline J gene provides the rest. Per germline, CDR1 SEHNR and CDR2 FQNEAQ (reference sequence). The length of the CDR3 is 13 residues. V trimming: 5 bases; J trimming: 5 bases; junction bases outside the gene matches: 3.

At least ten counts were recorded for this clone. The CDR3 end lies 3 residues beyond the end of the read and is filled in from the germline J gene. The gene calls are TRBV5-6 and TRBJ1-2, with D perhaps TRBD1 (5 bases). V lost 1 base, J lost 4 bases, and 11 bases lay in between. Germline values: CDR1 SGHDT, CDR2 YYEEEE. CDR3 length equals 14 residues. The part of the CDR3 DNA that was read is TGTGCCAGCAGCTTGTCAGACAGTCCCTATGGC. This sequence encodes CASSLSDSPYG. The whole CDR3 sequence is CASSLSDSPYGYTF.

At least ten counts were recorded for this clone. The CDR3 end lies 3 residues beyond the end of the read and is filled in from the germline J gene. The V gene is TRBV7-9, the J gene TRBJ1-2; a possible D gene is TRBD1 (6 bases). Germline V lookup: CDR1 SEHNR, CDR2 FQNEAQ (reference sequence). The CDR3 has 15 residues. Trimming removed 5 bases at V and 2 bases at J, with 15 bases between. CDR3 bases read: TGTGCCAGCAGCCCTACAGGGTTTGGGAACTATGGC. It specifies CASSPTGFGNYG. The CDR3, in full, reads CASSPTGFGNYGYTF.

On this clone itself: The read finishes 3 residues shy of the CDR3 end, and the germline J gene is used to complete it. The gene calls are TRBV19 and TRBJ1-2; no firm D call. Germline lookup yields CDR1 LNHDA and CDR2 SQIVND (reference sequence). The CDR3 is made up of 17 amino acids. The covered CDR3 bases are TGTGCCAGTACAAAAAAAAGTCAAGCGGAGTCGTACAATGAC. Translation: CASTKKSQAESYND. The full CDR3 protein reads CASTKKSQAESYNDYTF.

This clone was detected ten times or more. The read falls 3 residues short of the CDR3 end, and the missing part is taken from the germline J gene. J is TRBJ1-2 and V is TRBV7-2; 8 nucleotides align to TRBD1. V was clipped by 4 bases and J by 4 bases; unmatched bases: 8. The CDR3 has 15 residues. Germline CDR1 is SGHTA and CDR2 is FQGNSA. The part of the CDR3 DNA that was read is TGTGCCAGCAGCTCAGGGGGCGCAATGCCCTATGGC. Protein product: CASSSGGAMPYG. The whole CDR3 reads CASSSGGAMPYGYTF.

There are many counts of this clone. CDR3 bases read: TGTGCCAGCAGCCCAACGGGACTAGCGGCTAATGAG. It yields the protein CASSPTGLAANE. The full CDR3 is CASSPTGLAANEQFF. The V gene is TRBV7-2, the J gene TRBJ2-1, with 11 bases matching TRBD2. The CDR3 end falls 3 residues outside the read, so it is completed with the germline J gene. Germline V CDR1 and CDR2: SGHTA, FQGNSA. V was clipped by 5 bases and J by 7 bases; unmatched bases: 7. This CDR3 has 15 amino acids.

This clone was found many times. The read ends 3 residues before the CDR3 terminus; that terminus is restored from the germline J gene. This chain connects TRBV11-2 to TRBJ1-5; D call uncertain. This CDR3 has 14 amino acids. V was pared by 1 base and J by 7 bases, with 11 bases between. From germline, CDR1 is SGHAT and CDR2 FQNNGV. The CDR3 loop reads CASSLAPEEQPQHF. CDR3 DNA, as far as it was read: TGTGCCAGCAGCTTAGCCCCAGAAGAACAGCCC. The full variable domain, in which reference TRBV11-2 and TRBJ1-5 provide the parts outside the CDR3, is EAGVAQSPRYKIIEKRQSVAFWCNPISGHATLYWYQQILGQGPKLLIQFQNNGVVDDSQLPKDRFSAERLKGVDSTLKIQPAKLEDSAVYLCASSLAPEEQPQHFGDGTRLSIL.

This clone qualifies as medium-sized. The read halts 3 residues ahead of the CDR3 end, with the missing end drawn from the germline J gene. The V gene is TRBV6-2 or TRBV6-3, the J gene TRBJ2-6, with D perhaps TRBD1 (5 bases). CDR3 length: 14 amino acids. Germline loops: CDR1 MNHEY, CDR2 SVGEGT. Trimming shortened V by 5 bases and J by 1 base, and 6 bases separated the two germline ends. The CDR3 spells CASSQGSGANVLTF. The sequenced CDR3 bases are TGTGCCAGCAGTCAGGGATCTGGGGCCAACGTC.

In its sample, this clone was seen many times. The read is 3 residues too short to cover the CDR3 end, so that end is filled in from the germline J gene. The chain couples TRBV6-1 to TRBJ1-4; 7 bases agree with TRBD1. Germline CDR1 is MNHNS and CDR2 is SASEGT. The CDR3 totals 12 residues. The sequenced part of the CDR3 DNA is TGTGCCAGCAGTGAGACAGGGTGGCAA. Its protein is CASSETGWQ. The entire CDR3 sequence reads CASSETGWQLFF.

This clone was counted at least ten times. The read is 3 residues too short to cover the CDR3 end, so that end is filled in from the germline J gene. The chain is built from TRBV19 and TRBJ2-5; no clear D gene. V was pared by 6 bases and J by 2 bases, with 10 bases between. Germline-derived CDR1 and CDR2 are LNHDA and SQIVND (reference sequence). This CDR3 spans 13 amino acids. The sequenced part of the CDR3 DNA is TGTGCCAGTAGAACGGGTCCTCAAGAGACC. This codes for CASRTGPQET. The full CDR3 protein is CASRTGPQETQYF.

This clone was observed at least ten times. The CDR3 spells CAIRGTSGRAGYEQYF. Incomplete CDR3 DNA: TGTGCCATCAGAGGGACTAGCGGGAGGGCCGGTTACGAG. The chain recombines TRBV10-3 with TRBJ2-7, with 16 bases aligning to TRBD2. With the read ending 3 residues before the CDR3 end, the germline J gene is used to fill in that end. The germline gives CDR1 ENHRY, CDR2 SYGVKD. The V and J ends lost 6 bases and 4 bases, in that order; junction bases with no gene match: 6. The length of the CDR3 is 16 residues.

The sample holds many counts of this clone. The observed sequence ends 3 residues before the CDR3 terminus, with the missing tail filled in from the germline J gene. The chain is built from TRBV12-3 or TRBV12-4 and TRBJ2-7; the match to TRBD1 covers 7 bases. The trim removed 5 bases at V and 2 bases at J, leaving 12 bases unmatched. The CDR3 runs to 16 residues. The sequenced CDR3 bases are TGTGCCAGCAGTAGCTACAGAGGGGGCCCCCCCTACGAG. This encodes CASSSYRGGPPYE. The full CDR3 protein reads CASSSYRGGPPYEQYF.

This clone was detected ten times or more. With the read ending 3 residues before the CDR3 end, the germline J gene is used to fill in that end. V gene TRBV18 combines with J gene TRBJ2-1; 7 bases agree with TRBD2. CDR3 length: 15 residues. The V segment lost 3 bases and the J segment 4 bases; nucleotides outside the gene matches: 6. Germline CDR1 KGHSH, CDR2 LQKENI. The sequenced part of the CDR3 DNA is TGTGCCAGCTCACCCGGGGAGGGCCTATACAATGAG. Translated, it gives CASSPGEGLYNE. From start to end, the CDR3 is CASSPGEGLYNEQFF.

Many counts were recorded for this clone. The read is 3 residues too short to cover the CDR3 end, so that end is filled in from the germline J gene. The chain uses TRBV28 and TRBJ2-5; 8 bases line up with TRBD2. The germline V gene has CDR1 MDHEN and CDR2 SYDVKM. V gave up 6 bases and J gave up 5 bases; unmatched junction bases: 8. The CDR3 is made up of 14 amino acids. The CDR3 DNA, read in part, is TGTGCCAGCAGGCCAGCGGGAGAGGCGGAGACC. Translated: CASRPAGEAET. The whole CDR3 sequence is CASRPAGEAETQYF. The complete variable domain, with remaining parts taken from reference TRBV28 and TRBJ2-5, reads DVKVTQSSRYLVKRTGEKVFLECVQDMDHENMFWYRQDPGLGLRLIYFSYDVKMKEKGDIPEGYSVSREKKERFSLILESASTNQTSMYLCASRPAGEAETQYFGPGTRLLVL.

On this clone: From the germline J gene comes the end of the CDR3, since the read stops 3 residues before it. The chain recombines TRBV11-3 with TRBJ2-7; D is unresolved. The CDR3 extends over 13 amino acids. The germline gives CDR1 SGHNT, CDR2 YENEEA. V shed 7 bases and J shed 6 bases, with 16 bases lying between them. Here the CDR3 reads CASTHFGYGEQYF. The CDR3 DNA, read in part, is TGTGCCAGCACACACTTCGGGTACGGCGAG.

This clone has more than one count but fewer than ten. A much larger clonotype is one base distant, so this may be a read error. The read ends 3 residues shy of where the CDR3 ends; the end is completed using the germline J gene. The rearrangement uses TRBV2 and TRBJ2-7; a possible D gene is TRBD1 (6 bases). The CDR3 has 12 residues. V lost 5 bases, J lost 2 bases, and 7 bases lay in between. In germline, CDR1 is SNHLY, CDR2 FYNNEI. Incomplete CDR3 DNA: TGTGCCAGCAGTCGGACAGCCTACGAG. Protein: CASSRTAYE. The whole CDR3 region reads CASSRTAYEQYF.

This clone was counted ten times or more. The sequenced fragment ends 3 residues before the CDR3 boundary, so the rest is inferred from the germline J gene. The V call is TRBV23-1, the J call TRBJ1-1; possibly TRBD1 for D (6 bases). TRBV23-1 falls under the ORF class, with uncertain function. The length of the CDR3 is 16 residues. V lost 3 bases and J lost 6, with 20 bases in between. The DNA read from the CDR3 is TGCGCCAGCAGTCACTCCAAACAGGGTGCTTTCTCTGAA. It is translated as CASSHSKQGAFSE. The CDR3 in full is CASSHSKQGAFSEAFF.